Below, 22 T cell receptor beta chains from the same sample are listed, as sequenced in a study of T cells after yellow fever vaccination. In TCRdb, the 5' RACE reads were re-called with MiXCR into one record per CDR3 protein. The table shows about 580,000 distinct CDR3 sequences, with about a sixth occurring only once. The material sequenced was PBMCs, taken less than 6 days after the first yellow fever vaccination. These receptors came from a man younger than 30 who received the YFV17D yellow fever vaccine.

This clonotype has only a few counts. J is TRBJ1-5 and V is TRBV6-2 or TRBV6-3; D is unclear. CDR1 and CDR2 from the germline V gene are MNHEY and SVGEGT. The CDR3 contains 13 residues. The V and J ends lost 5 bases and 6 bases respectively, with 11 bases between them. CDR3: CASSNGWFQPQHF. CDR3 bases: TGTGCCAGCAGTAATGGATGGTTTCAGCCCCAGCATTTT.

The chain couples TRBV20-1 to TRBJ2-3, with a tentative D call TRBD1 (6 bases). CDR1 is DFQATT and CDR2 is SNEGSKA in the germline V gene (reference sequence). The CDR3 loop spans 14 amino acids. V lost 1 base and J 2 bases, leaving 10 bases between the germline ends. CDR3 DNA: TGCAGTGCTAGAGCGTTGGGGGCCACAGATACGCAGTATTTT. This translates into CSARALGATDTQYF.

This chain joins TRBV9 and TRBJ2-7, with 8 bases fitting TRBD1. The germline V gene encodes CDR1 SGDLS and CDR2 YYNGEE. V dropped 0 bases and J dropped 2; count of bases not matched to a gene: 4. The CDR3 runs to 15 residues. In nucleotides, the CDR3 is TGTGCCAGCAGCGTAGGGGGGACAGGAACCTACGAGCAGTACTTC. It yields the protein CASSVGGTGTYEQYF.

This clonotype was recorded at least ten times. The chain joins TRBV5-1 to TRBJ2-1; 8 nucleotides agree with TRBD2. The CDR3 length is 15 residues. Germline trimming cut 5 bases from V and 2 bases from J; bases unmatched to any gene: 6. The germline V gene encodes CDR1 SGHRS and CDR2 YFSETQ. The CDR3 is CASRLAGTTYNEQFF. In DNA, the CDR3 is TGCGCCAGCAGGTTAGCGGGAACAACCTACAATGAGCAGTTCTTC.

This clonotype was recorded a few times. The V gene is TRBV7-3, the J gene TRBJ2-2, with D uncertain. The V end was cut by 1 base, the J end by 5 bases, with 5 bases between. The CDR3 runs to 13 residues. Germline values: CDR1 SGHTA, CDR2 FQGTGA. The CDR3 region is CASSLMETGELFF. CDR3 bases: TGTGCCAGCAGCTTAATGGAGACCGGGGAGCTGTTTTTT.

This clonotype has only a few counts. The chain is built from TRBV7-8 and TRBJ2-5; unclear D gene. Germline-derived CDR1 and CDR2 are SGHVS and FQNEAQ. The CDR3 runs to 11 residues. Deletions cut 3 bases from V and 13 bases from J, with 12 bases between. The CDR3 bases are TGTGCCAGCAGCTTTTTCGGGCAAAGGTACTTC. Amino acids: CASSFFGQRYF.

The rearrangement joins TRBV19 to TRBJ1-5, with D unresolved. The germline V gene has CDR1 LNHDA and CDR2 SQIVND (reference sequence). This CDR3 spans 15 amino acids. Trimming removed 5 bases from V and 3 bases from J, with 14 bases in between. The CDR3 DNA sequence: TGTGCCAGTAGTCCCCTTCCGGGTGCCAATCAGCCCCAGCATTTT. Protein sequence: CASSPLPGANQPQHF. The complete variable domain, with remaining parts taken from reference TRBV19 and TRBJ1-5, reads DGGITQSPKYLFRKEGQNVTLSCEQNLNHDAMYWYRQDPGQGLRLIYYSQIVNDFQKGDIAEGYSVSREKKESFPLTVTSAQKNPTAFYLCASSPLPGANQPQHFGDGTRLSIL.

J is TRBJ1-5 and V is TRBV20-1, with D maybe TRBD1 (5 bases). Germline V lookup: CDR1 DFQATT, CDR2 SNEGSKA (reference sequence). This CDR3 region has 16 residues. Trimming took off 0 bases at V and 2 bases at J, with 14 bases between the two ends. The CDR3 DNA reads TGCAGTGCTAGAGATCCGGGGGGGGGAGGCAATCAGCCCCAGCATTTT. Protein: CSARDPGGGGNQPQHF.

This clonotype has just a few counts. The chain couples TRBV5-1 to TRBJ2-3; 8 positions agree with TRBD2. The CDR3 covers 16 residues. The V and J ends lost 7 bases and 4 bases, in that order; junction bases with no gene match: 14. Germline V lookup: CDR1 SGHRS, CDR2 YFSETQ. The CDR3 DNA follows: TGCGCCAGCCGCGTTGGGGTGAGCGGGGGATCAGATACGCAGTATTTT. Protein: CASRVGVSGGSDTQYF.

The chain combines TRBV12-3 or TRBV12-4 with TRBJ1-2, with 7 bases matching TRBD1. This CDR3 contains 15 residues. Trimming at V came to 5 bases and at J to 4 bases, leaving 10 bases not matched to a gene. The CDR3 protein is CASSTWDRGFYGYTF. The CDR3 DNA is TGTGCCAGCAGTACATGGGACAGAGGATTCTATGGCTACACCTTC.

The chain has TRBV20-1 and TRBJ2-3; 9 bases align to TRBD2. Looked up from germline, CDR1 is DFQATT and CDR2 is SNEGSKA (reference sequence). With 2 bases clipped from V and 3 bases from J, the junction kept 3 bases outside the gene matches. The length of the CDR3 is 14 residues. The CDR3 reads CSARFLAGTDTQYF. CDR3 coding DNA: TGCAGTGCTAGATTTCTAGCGGGGACAGATACGCAGTATTTT.

In its sample, this clonotype was seen a few times. The V call is TRBV21-1, the J call TRBJ2-7; TRBD2, as called in the table, went unchecked against the DNA. TRBV21-1 is a listed pseudogene. This CDR3 is built from 17 residues. The CDR3 DNA reads TGTGCCAGCAGCAAATGGGAGGGTTGGATGGACGACTACGAGCAGTACGTC. Its protein is CASSKWEGWMDDYEQYV.

This clonotype was seen a handful of times. This chain links TRBV9 with TRBJ2-7; D ambiguous. Germline CDR1 is SGDLS and CDR2 is YYNGEE. The V end was cut by 0 bases, the J end by 0 bases, with 7 bases between. The length of the CDR3 is 14 residues. The CDR3, as DNA: TGTGCCAGCAGCGTAGGCCCGTTCTCCTACGAGCAGTACGTC. Its protein product is CASSVGPFSYEQYV.

The table lists this clonotype with a few counts. At one boundary the junction diverges from the germline segment, which might be a read error. The chain joins TRBV5-1 to TRBJ2-1; 11 nucleotides match TRBD2. The CDR3 has 16 residues. Germline V gene lookup returns CDR1 SGHRS and CDR2 YFSETQ. CDR3: CASSLAGGGSYNEQFF. The CDR3 DNA follows: TGTGCCAGCAGTTTAGCGGGAGGGGGCTCCTACAATGAGCAGTTCTTC.

There are a few counts of this clonotype. This chain uses TRBV19 with TRBJ1-1; D remains ambiguous. Germline CDR1 is LNHDA and CDR2 is SQIVND (reference sequence). Trimming pared 3 bases from V and 2 bases from J, leaving 10 bases between. This CDR3 is 14 amino acids long. CDR3 sequence (DNA): TGTGCCAGTAGTATTGGTAGCTCCAACACTGAAGCTTTCTTT. Its translation is CASSIGSSNTEAFF.

The chain has TRBV5-5 and TRBJ2-5; a possible D gene is TRBD1 (7 bases). Per the germline V gene, CDR1 is SGHKS and CDR2 is YYEKEE (reference sequence). The CDR3 loop spans 16 amino acids. V was clipped by 3 bases and J by 5 bases, with 20 bases between them. This CDR3 is CASSWRGPGGGETQYF. CDR3 coding DNA: TGTGCCAGCAGCTGGAGGGGGCCCGGGGGCGGTGAGACCCAGTACTTC. The complete variable domain, with remaining parts taken from reference TRBV5-5 and TRBJ2-5, reads DAGVTQSPTHLIKTRGQQVTLRCSPISGHKSVSWYQQVLGQGPQFIFQYYEKEERGRGNFPDRFSARQFPNYSSELNVNALLLGDSALYLCASSWRGPGGGETQYFGPGTRLLVL.

This clonotype was found a few times. One junction end does not reproduce the germline sequence, and a read error may be involved. This chain uses TRBV7-9 with TRBJ2-7; D is unclear. The germline V gene encodes CDR1 SEHNR and CDR2 FQNEAQ (reference sequence). The CDR3 length is 12 residues. CDR3 nucleotide sequence: TGTGCCAGCAGCCCCAGATGGGGTAAGGAGCACTTC. As protein: CASSPRWGKEHF.

The rearrangement links TRBV5-1 to TRBJ2-7; weak D call: TRBD2 (6 bases). Germline V CDR1 and CDR2: SGHRS, YFSETQ. The length of the CDR3 is 17 residues. The V end was cut by 0 bases, the J end by 3 bases, with 19 bases between. The chain's CDR3 is CASSLEPRDSPLYEQYF. The CDR3 nucleotides read TGCGCCAGCAGCTTGGAGCCGAGGGACTCCCCCCTCTACGAGCAGTACTTC.

V is TRBV4-2 and J is TRBJ1-6, with a tentative D call TRBD1 (6 bases). The CDR3 spans 19 residues. The germline gives CDR1 LGHNA, CDR2 YNFKEQ. Trimming stripped 7 bases from V and 5 bases from J, with 27 bases between. CDR3 sequence reads: CASKPDERRQGFHNSPLHF. The DNA of the CDR3 is TGTGCCAGCAAACCCGACGAACGCAGGCAGGGGTTCCATAATTCACCCCTCCACTTT.

This chain links TRBV3-1 with TRBJ2-7; D is perhaps TRBD1 or TRBD2 (7 bases each). The length of the CDR3 is 17 residues. Germline-derived CDR1 and CDR2 are LGHDT and YNNKEL (reference sequence). V was shortened by 3 bases and J by 4 bases, with 22 bases between the two germline ends. In DNA, the CDR3 is TGTGCCAGCAGCCAGCCAGGGGGGGGCCCATCCGATTACGAGCAGTACTTC. Translated, it gives CASSQPGGGPSDYEQYF.

There are many counts of this clonotype. A read error may produce the germline difference seen at one junction end. The chain joins TRBV5-1 to TRBJ2-2; 8 bases line up with TRBD1. CDR1 and CDR2 (germline): SGHRS, YFSETQ. This CDR3 is 15 amino acids long. CDR3 loop: CASSPRGRGTGELFF. The CDR3 DNA reads TGTGCCAGCAGCCCCAGGGGGCGCGGCACCGGGGAGCTGTTTTTT.

CDR3 sequence: CASSSQGVRYGYTF. Written as DNA, the CDR3 is TGTGCCAGCAGTTCCCAGGGTGTCAGATATGGCTACACCTTC. The chain has TRBV6-5 and TRBJ1-2, with a tentative D call TRBD1 (5 bases). Looked up from germline, CDR1 is MNHEY and CDR2 is SVGAGI. The CDR3 runs 14 residues. Trimming removed 4 bases at V and 5 bases at J, with 14 bases between.